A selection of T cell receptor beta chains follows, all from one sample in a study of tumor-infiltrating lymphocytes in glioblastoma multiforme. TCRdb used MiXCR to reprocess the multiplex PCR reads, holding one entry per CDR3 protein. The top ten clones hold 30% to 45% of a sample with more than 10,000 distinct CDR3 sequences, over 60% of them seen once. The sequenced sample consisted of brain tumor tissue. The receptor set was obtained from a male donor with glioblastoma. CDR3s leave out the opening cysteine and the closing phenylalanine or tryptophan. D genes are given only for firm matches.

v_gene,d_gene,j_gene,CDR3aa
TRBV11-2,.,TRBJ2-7,ASSISRHRGPVCYEQY
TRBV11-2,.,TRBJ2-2,ASSFSPYRDEYSIGELL
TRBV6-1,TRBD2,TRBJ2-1,ASTEKRVAGAHEQF
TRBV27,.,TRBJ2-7,ASSLRNWGYEQY
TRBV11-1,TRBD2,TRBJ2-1,ASSLLWVAGSNEQF
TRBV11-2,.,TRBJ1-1,ASNVPGAPTADTEAF
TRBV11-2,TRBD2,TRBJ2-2,ASNRRWLDTGGLF
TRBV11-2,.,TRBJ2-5,ASSLAVAQETQY
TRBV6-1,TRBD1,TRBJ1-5,ASREPTGGNQPRH
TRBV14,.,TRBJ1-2,ASSQYSVSAYGYT
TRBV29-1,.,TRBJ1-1,SVSGSGGTEAF
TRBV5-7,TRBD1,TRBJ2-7,ASSLEAMGQTLHDTTYEQY
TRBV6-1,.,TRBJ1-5,ASSEAEGYGNQPQH
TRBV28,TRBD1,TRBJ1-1,VSSLSPLGQGVAETF
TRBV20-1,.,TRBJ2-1,SVRDQVGLYEQF
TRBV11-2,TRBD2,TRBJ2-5,ASSSSTSGGESQY
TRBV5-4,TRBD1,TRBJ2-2,AGSRGQGNTGELF
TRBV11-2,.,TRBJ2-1,ASSRTGRVGSDNEQF
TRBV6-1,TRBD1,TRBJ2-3,DSSQGVGTDTQY
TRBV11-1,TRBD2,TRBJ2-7,AISGTSGSVNEQY
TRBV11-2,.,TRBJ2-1,ASSLAGSNEQF
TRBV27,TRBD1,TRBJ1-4,ASSRTGGGGKLF